This is a list of T cell receptor beta chains from one sample in a study of blood T cell repertoires in COVID-19. Clones were read by immunoSEQ multiplex PCR, and TCRdb kept only the in-frame ones, dropping some. The data show 95,000 to 110,000 clones, around four fifths seen once. Specimen: peripheral blood. These receptors were obtained from a human donor in a cohort sampled during active COVID-19. The CDR3 runs from the conserved cysteine through the conserved F or W. D genes are given only for firm matches. Rows give clone size only sometimes, using once, few, many, or a class for an expanded clone.

-	-	TRBV10-3	TRBJ2-2	TGTGCCACCCGTATTGGGACATCCGTTGAAATCGGGGAGCTGTTTTTT	CATRIGTSVEIGELFF
TRBD2	-	TRBV5-4	TRBJ2-1	TGTGCCAGCTTACAGCGTAGCGGGGGAGATGAGCAGTTCTTC	CASLQRSGGDEQFF
-	-	TRBV20-1	TRBJ2-1	TGCAGTGCTAGTCCCAGATCCTACAATGAGCAGTTCTTC	CSASPRSYNEQFF
-	-	TRBV18	TRBJ2-7	TGTGCCAGCTCACCGGACAGTGGCGAGCAGTACTTC	CASSPDSGEQYF
-	-	TRBV2	TRBJ1-2	TGTGCCAGCAGTGGGGGACGGCCGGGGGATGGCTACACCTTC	CASSGGRPGDGYTF
TRBD2	-	TRBV4-3	TRBJ2-3	TGCGCCAGCAGCCATTTAGCGGGTGGCACAGATACGCAGTATTTT	CASSHLAGGTDTQYF
-	-	TRBV2	TRBJ1-4	TGTGCCAGCAGTGACCTAGGTACAGGGCAGGGTCAAAAACTGTTTTTT	CASSDLGTGQGQKLFF
TRBD2	-	TRBV27	TRBJ2-1	TGTGCCAGCAGTTTTTCCCCCAATAGCGGGGGCTCCTACAATGAGCAGTTCTTC	CASSFSPNSGGSYNEQFF
-	-	TRBV2	TRBJ1-2	TGTGCCAGCAGCACAGGAAAACCTAACTATGGCTACACCTTC	CASSTGKPNYGYTF
TRBD1	-	TRBV9	TRBJ1-1	TGTGCCAGCAGCGGGGGACAGGGCTATACTGAAGCTTTCTTT	CASSGGQGYTEAFF
-	few	TRBV18	TRBJ1-5	TGTGCCAGCTCCCTAGGTGTACAGCCCCAGCATTTT	CASSLGVQPQHF
-	-	TRBV10-3	TRBJ1-5	TGTGCCATCAGTGAGGGTAGGGAGGGCCAGCCCCAGCATTTT	CAISEGREGQPQHF
TRBD1	-	TRBV5-4	TRBJ1-1	TGTGCCAGCAGCGCTGGACAGGCTAAAGACACTGAAGCTTTCTTT	CASSAGQAKDTEAFF
-	-	TRBV4-1	TRBJ1-1	TGCGCCAGCAGCCAAGATATTGCCAGAGCGGCTTTCTTT	CASSQDIARAAFF
TRBD1	-	TRBV3-1/TRBV3-2	TRBJ1-2	TGTGCCAGCAGCCGCACCCCGGGACAGCAAAACTATGGCTACACCTTC	CASSRTPGQQNYGYTF
TRBD1	-	TRBV30	TRBJ1-3	TGTGCCTGGAGCCTGACAGGGGCTGGAAACACCATATATTTT	CAWSLTGAGNTIYF
-	few	TRBV19	TRBJ2-1	TGTGCCAGTAGCCTGGACCGGGGGATCGAGCAGTTCTTC	CASSLDRGIEQFF
-	-	TRBV30	TRBJ1-2	TGTGCCTGGAGTCCCGACAGGATCATGAAGGGCTACACCTTC	CAWSPDRIMKGYTF
TRBD1	-	TRBV10-1	TRBJ1-1	TGCGCCAGCAGTACAGGGGTGAACACTGAAGCTTTCTTT	CASSTGVNTEAFF
TRBD1	-	TRBV5-4	TRBJ2-3	TGTGCCAGCAGCTCCAGAGGACAGGGAACAGATACGCAGTATTTT	CASSSRGQGTDTQYF
-	few	TRBV5-1	TRBJ1-6	TGCGCCAGCAGCCCCGGACAGAGCTCCTATAATTCACCCCTCCACTTT	CASSPGQSSYNSPLHF
TRBD2	-	TRBV5-6	TRBJ2-3	TGTGCCAGCACCCGACCGGGACTAGCGGAAACAGATACGCAGTATTTT	CASTRPGLAETDTQYF
TRBD1	-	TRBV4-2	TRBJ2-2	TGTGCCAGCAGCCAAGATTCCCGGGACAGGTCCTTTAACGGGGAGCTGTTTTTT	CASSQDSRDRSFNGELFF